Listed below are T cell receptor beta chains from one sample, sequenced in a study of T cell responses to AZD1222 COVID-19 vaccine. Using immunoSEQ multiplex PCR, the repertoire was profiled, and TCRdb retains in-frame clones only, with some absent. The sample includes 150,000 to 200,000 clones, over 80% of them seen just once. The sample in question was peripheral blood, obtained on day 0 of AZD1222 vaccination. These receptor sequences come from an adult in good health. Each CDR3 is given with its conserved first and last residue. Fields, in order: clone size, J gene, D gene, V gene, CDR3 protein, CDR3 DNA. A D gene is named only where the DNA matches it firmly. Rows may omit the clone size; those that give it use once, few, many or a size class.

clone size: once
J gene: TRBJ2-5
D gene: .
V gene: TRBV6-5
CDR3 protein: CASSYSWGRRETQYF
CDR3 DNA: TGTGCCAGCAGTTACTCTTGGGGGCGCAGGGAGACCCAGTACTTC

clone size: few
J gene: TRBJ2-7
D gene: TRBD1
V gene: TRBV29-1
CDR3 protein: CSVGISQGYEQYF
CDR3 DNA: TGCAGCGTGGGAATTTCACAGGGGTACGAGCAGTACTTC

clone size: .
J gene: TRBJ1-5
D gene: .
V gene: TRBV7-9
CDR3 protein: CASSLRGSSQPQHF
CDR3 DNA: TGTGCCAGCAGCTTACGAGGGTCGAGTCAGCCCCAGCATTTT

clone size: .
J gene: TRBJ1-4
D gene: .
V gene: TRBV28
CDR3 protein: CASSSVGTNEKLFF
CDR3 DNA: TGTGCCAGCAGCAGCGTTGGAACTAATGAAAAACTGTTTTTT

clone size: .
J gene: TRBJ1-5
D gene: .
V gene: TRBV3-1/TRBV3-2
CDR3 protein: CASSQISGPQHF
CDR3 DNA: TGTGCCAGCAGCCAAATATCGGGGCCCCAGCATTTT

clone size: .
J gene: TRBJ2-7
D gene: .
V gene: TRBV4-2
CDR3 protein: CASSQRGSYEQYF
CDR3 DNA: TGTGCCAGCAGCCAAAGGGGTAGCTACGAGCAGTACTTC

clone size: .
J gene: TRBJ1-2
D gene: .
V gene: TRBV7-2
CDR3 protein: CASSNGGASSEGYTF
CDR3 DNA: TGTGCCAGCAGTAATGGGGGGGCTTCGTCGGAGGGCTACACCTTC

clone size: .
J gene: TRBJ2-5
D gene: TRBD2
V gene: TRBV10-2
CDR3 protein: CASSSGEATETQYF
CDR3 DNA: TGCGCCAGCTCTAGCGGGGAGGCGACTGAGACCCAGTACTTC

clone size: .
J gene: TRBJ2-7
D gene: TRBD2
V gene: TRBV9
CDR3 protein: CASSVTGTSNEQYF
CDR3 DNA: TGTGCCAGCAGCGTTACCGGGACTAGTAACGAGCAGTACTTC

clone size: .
J gene: TRBJ2-1
D gene: .
V gene: TRBV14
CDR3 protein: CASSQAGTPVYNEQFF
CDR3 DNA: TGTGCCAGCAGCCAGGCCGGGACTCCAGTTTACAATGAGCAGTTCTTC

clone size: .
J gene: TRBJ2-1
D gene: .
V gene: TRBV5-8
CDR3 protein: CASSLDSVREQFF
CDR3 DNA: TGTGCCAGCAGCTTGGATTCGGTACGTGAGCAGTTCTTC

clone size: once
J gene: TRBJ1-1
D gene: TRBD1
V gene: TRBV28
CDR3 protein: CASSSGGTGGWTEAFF
CDR3 DNA: TGTGCCAGCAGTTCGGGCGGGACAGGGGGCTGGACTGAAGCTTTCTTT

clone size: .
J gene: TRBJ2-2
D gene: .
V gene: TRBV27
CDR3 protein: CASSLAQTTGELFF
CDR3 DNA: TGTGCCAGCAGTTTAGCGCAGACCACCGGGGAGCTGTTTTTT

clone size: .
J gene: TRBJ1-5
D gene: .
V gene: TRBV6-5
CDR3 protein: CASSHDSNQPQHF
CDR3 DNA: TGTGCCAGCAGCCACGACAGCAATCAGCCCCAGCATTTT

clone size: .
J gene: TRBJ1-6
D gene: TRBD1
V gene: TRBV30
CDR3 protein: CAWSVLRGDSPLHF
CDR3 DNA: TGTGCCTGGAGTGTACTCAGGGGGGATTCACCCCTCCACTTT

clone size: .
J gene: TRBJ2-7
D gene: TRBD1
V gene: TRBV5-5
CDR3 protein: CASTPGQGTGEQYF
CDR3 DNA: TGTGCCAGCACCCCGGGACAGGGGACGGGCGAGCAGTACTTC

clone size: once
J gene: TRBJ1-3
D gene: .
V gene: TRBV4-1
CDR3 protein: CASSQDQGAVRNTIYF
CDR3 DNA: TGCGCCAGCAGCCAAGATCAGGGAGCTGTTAGAAACACCATATATTTT

clone size: .
J gene: TRBJ2-1
D gene: .
V gene: TRBV7-8
CDR3 protein: CASSPGLTFSYNEQFF
CDR3 DNA: TGTGCCAGCAGCCCTGGACTAACCTTCTCCTACAATGAGCAGTTCTTC

clone size: .
J gene: TRBJ1-1
D gene: .
V gene: TRBV18
CDR3 protein: CASSPGQNTEAFF
CDR3 DNA: TGTGCCAGCTCACCCGGACAGAACACTGAAGCTTTCTTT

clone size: .
J gene: TRBJ1-5
D gene: .
V gene: TRBV7-9
CDR3 protein: CASSPGHPKGQPQHF
CDR3 DNA: TGTGCCAGCAGTCCGGGACACCCAAAGGGTCAGCCCCAGCATTTT

clone size: .
J gene: TRBJ1-2
D gene: .
V gene: TRBV4-3
CDR3 protein: CASSQDADYGYTF
CDR3 DNA: TGCGCCAGCAGCCAAGACGCTGACTATGGCTACACCTTC

clone size: .
J gene: TRBJ1-2
D gene: .
V gene: TRBV9
CDR3 protein: CASSVEGWNRVANYGYTF
CDR3 DNA: TGTGCCAGCAGCGTAGAGGGTTGGAACAGGGTCGCGAACTATGGCTACACCTTC

clone size: .
J gene: TRBJ2-3
D gene: .
V gene: TRBV5-1
CDR3 protein: CASSLQGEVDTQYF
CDR3 DNA: TGCGCCAGCAGCTTGCAGGGAGAGGTAGATACGCAGTATTTT

clone size: .
J gene: TRBJ1-1
D gene: TRBD1
V gene: TRBV6-5
CDR3 protein: CATVDRAGTEAFF
CDR3 DNA: TGTGCCACCGTCGACAGGGCGGGCACTGAAGCTTTCTTT

clone size: once
J gene: TRBJ1-5
D gene: .
V gene: TRBV28
CDR3 protein: CASTLTNQPQHF
CDR3 DNA: TGTGCCAGCACCCTGACCAATCAGCCCCAGCATTTT

clone size: .
J gene: TRBJ2-7
D gene: TRBD1
V gene: TRBV5-1
CDR3 protein: CASRTGTGSYEQYF
CDR3 DNA: TGCGCCAGCAGGACCGGGACAGGGTCCTACGAGCAGTACTTC

clone size: once
J gene: TRBJ2-6
D gene: .
V gene: TRBV27
CDR3 protein: CASSLSGANVLTF
CDR3 DNA: TGTGCCAGCAGTTTAAGTGGGGCCAACGTCCTGACTTTC

clone size: once
J gene: TRBJ2-5
D gene: TRBD1
V gene: TRBV6-2/TRBV6-3
CDR3 protein: CASSSGTGEETQYF
CDR3 DNA: TGTGCCAGCAGCTCCGGGACAGGGGAAGAGACCCAGTACTTC

clone size: .
J gene: TRBJ1-2
D gene: TRBD1
V gene: TRBV28
CDR3 protein: CASSLGQGRGYTF
CDR3 DNA: TGTGCCAGCAGTTTAGGACAGGGTCGTGGCTACACCTTC

clone size: .
J gene: TRBJ2-7
D gene: .
V gene: TRBV28
CDR3 protein: CASSQARRVNYEQYF
CDR3 DNA: TGTGCCAGCAGCCAAGCGCGACGGGTCAACTACGAGCAGTACTTC

clone size: .
J gene: TRBJ2-3
D gene: TRBD2
V gene: TRBV9
CDR3 protein: CASSVYGLAASTDTQYF
CDR3 DNA: TGTGCCAGCAGCGTATACGGACTAGCGGCTAGCACAGATACGCAGTATTTT

clone size: .
J gene: TRBJ2-7
D gene: .
V gene: TRBV18
CDR3 protein: CASSPGRGTPPISYEQYF
CDR3 DNA: TGTGCCAGCTCACCAGGGCGCGGGACACCTCCTATCTCCTACGAGCAGTACTTC

clone size: .
J gene: TRBJ1-4
D gene: .
V gene: TRBV5-4
CDR3 protein: CASSVDSATNEKLFF
CDR3 DNA: TGTGCCAGCAGCGTAGACAGCGCAACTAATGAAAAACTGTTTTTT

clone size: .
J gene: TRBJ1-2
D gene: .
V gene: TRBV4-2
CDR3 protein: CASSQEYVNYGYTF
CDR3 DNA: TGTGCCAGCAGCCAAGAGTACGTAAACTATGGCTACACCTTC

clone size: .
J gene: TRBJ2-7
D gene: .
V gene: TRBV2
CDR3 protein: CASSVGRIQVYEQYF
CDR3 DNA: TGTGCCAGCAGTGTAGGGAGAATCCAGGTCTACGAGCAGTACTTC

clone size: .
J gene: TRBJ2-7
D gene: TRBD1
V gene: TRBV5-1
CDR3 protein: CASSLGGQGSNEQYF
CDR3 DNA: TGCGCCAGCAGCTTGGGGGGACAGGGGTCCAACGAGCAGTACTTC

clone size: .
J gene: TRBJ1-5
D gene: .
V gene: TRBV28
CDR3 protein: CASASVQPQHF
CDR3 DNA: TGTGCCAGCGCCTCGGTCCAGCCCCAGCATTTT

clone size: .
J gene: TRBJ1-3
D gene: .
V gene: TRBV6-5
CDR3 protein: CASKQRAGNTIYF
CDR3 DNA: TGTGCCAGCAAACAGAGAGCTGGAAACACCATATATTTT

clone size: .
J gene: TRBJ1-3
D gene: .
V gene: TRBV12-3/TRBV12-4
CDR3 protein: CASRHSGNTIYF
CDR3 DNA: TGTGCCAGCAGGCACTCTGGAAACACCATATATTTT

clone size: .
J gene: TRBJ2-7
D gene: TRBD1
V gene: TRBV7-8
CDR3 protein: CASSLSQGQGYPYEQYF
CDR3 DNA: TGTGCCAGCAGCTTGAGCCAGGGACAGGGGTATCCCTACGAGCAGTACTTC

clone size: .
J gene: TRBJ2-6
D gene: .
V gene: TRBV28
CDR3 protein: CASTRGSGANVLTF
CDR3 DNA: TGTGCCAGCACCCGGGGGTCTGGGGCCAACGTCCTGACTTTC

clone size: .
J gene: TRBJ1-2
D gene: TRBD1
V gene: TRBV3-1/TRBV3-2
CDR3 protein: CASSQEVTGGANYGYTF
CDR3 DNA: TGTGCCAGCAGCCAAGAAGTTACAGGGGGCGCGAACTATGGCTACACCTTC

clone size: .
J gene: TRBJ2-1
D gene: TRBD1
V gene: TRBV19
CDR3 protein: CASRGTGVWGADNEQFF
CDR3 DNA: TGTGCCAGTAGAGGGACAGGGGTGTGGGGGGCCGACAATGAGCAGTTCTTC

clone size: once
J gene: TRBJ1-2
D gene: .
V gene: TRBV5-6
CDR3 protein: CASSDRDRGYGYTF
CDR3 DNA: TGTGCCAGCAGCGATCGTGACAGAGGCTATGGCTACACCTTC

clone size: .
J gene: TRBJ1-1
D gene: .
V gene: TRBV18
CDR3 protein: CASSPPREGAFF
CDR3 DNA: TGTGCCAGCTCACCGCCACGGGAGGGAGCTTTCTTT

clone size: .
J gene: TRBJ1-6
D gene: .
V gene: TRBV5-5
CDR3 protein: CASSLAGQVGRYNSPLHF
CDR3 DNA: TGTGCCAGCAGCTTGGCCGGCCAGGTTGGGAGGTATAATTCACCCCTCCACTTT

clone size: .
J gene: TRBJ1-4
D gene: .
V gene: TRBV24-1
CDR3 protein: CATSDFGTSGKNEKLFF
CDR3 DNA: TGTGCCACCAGTGATTTCGGCACCTCCGGAAAAAATGAAAAACTGTTTTTT

clone size: .
J gene: TRBJ1-5
D gene: .
V gene: TRBV30
CDR3 protein: CAWSVPGGRSGYQPQHF
CDR3 DNA: TGTGCCTGGAGTGTACCGGGCGGGAGATCAGGTTATCAGCCCCAGCATTTT

clone size: .
J gene: TRBJ2-3
D gene: .
V gene: TRBV2
CDR3 protein: CASSAGPGSRDTQYF
CDR3 DNA: TGTGCCAGCAGTGCAGGACCGGGGAGCCGCGATACGCAGTATTTT

clone size: .
J gene: TRBJ1-2
D gene: .
V gene: TRBV6-6
CDR3 protein: CASSPDSYGYTF
CDR3 DNA: TGTGCCAGCAGTCCCGACAGCTATGGCTACACCTTC

clone size: .
J gene: TRBJ1-5
D gene: .
V gene: TRBV7-2
CDR3 protein: CASSFGDSNQPQHF
CDR3 DNA: TGTGCCAGCAGCTTCGGCGATAGCAATCAGCCCCAGCATTTT

clone size: few
J gene: TRBJ1-2
D gene: .
V gene: TRBV4-1
CDR3 protein: CASSQDRVGGYTF
CDR3 DNA: TGCGCCAGCAGCCAAGATCGGGTGGGTGGCTACACCTTC

clone size: .
J gene: TRBJ2-1
D gene: TRBD1
V gene: TRBV5-4
CDR3 protein: CASSLGTGAGGDEQFF
CDR3 DNA: TGTGCCAGCAGCTTAGGGACAGGGGCTGGTGGGGATGAGCAGTTCTTC

clone size: .
J gene: TRBJ2-5
D gene: .
V gene: TRBV6-5
CDR3 protein: CASSNLQETQYF
CDR3 DNA: TGTGCCAGCAGTAACCTCCAAGAGACCCAGTACTTC

clone size: .
J gene: TRBJ1-1
D gene: .
V gene: TRBV11-3
CDR3 protein: CASSSRPRPHRRITEAFF
CDR3 DNA: TGTGCCAGCAGCTCACGACCCAGACCACACCGAAGGATCACTGAAGCTTTCTTT

clone size: few
J gene: TRBJ1-3
D gene: .
V gene: TRBV2
CDR3 protein: CASQGGQASSGNTIYF
CDR3 DNA: TGTGCCAGCCAAGGAGGGCAGGCCTCCTCTGGAAACACCATATATTTT

clone size: .
J gene: TRBJ1-3
D gene: .
V gene: TRBV27
CDR3 protein: CASRAGDLSGNTIYF
CDR3 DNA: TGTGCCAGCAGAGCCGGGGACCTCTCTGGAAACACCATATATTTT

clone size: once
J gene: TRBJ1-1
D gene: .
V gene: TRBV9
CDR3 protein: CASSVGGVLRMNTEAFF
CDR3 DNA: TGTGCCAGCAGCGTAGGAGGGGTGTTGAGAATGAACACTGAAGCTTTCTTT

clone size: .
J gene: TRBJ1-5
D gene: .
V gene: TRBV2
CDR3 protein: CASSARDGFGPRHF
CDR3 DNA: TGTGCCAGCAGTGCACGGGACGGCTTCGGACCCAGGCATTTT